The source of this T cell receptor beta chain is a study of blood T cell repertoires in COVID-19. The CDR3 runs to 15 residues. Germline trimming cut 3 bases from V and 7 bases from J; bases unmatched to any gene: 7. Germline CDR1 is KGHSH and CDR2 is LQKENI. In the original processing: Estimates of nucleated cell counts were drawn from the amplification of reference gene primers. The assay was immunoSEQ multiplex PCR, and TCRdb's table has in-frame clones only and misses some. V, J and clone size derive from that table, while D and trimming were established from the DNA sequence. The table includes about 290,000 clones, around nine tenths detected once.

J is TRBJ2-1 and V is TRBV18; 9 nucleotides line up with TRBD1. The clonotype comes from a man between 40 and 49 years old with acute or convalescent COVID-19. Input material: peripheral blood. The CDR3 DNA sequence: TGTGCCAGCTCACCGTTCGACAGGGGGGGTAATGAGCAGTTCTTC. Protein product: CASSPFDRGGNEQFF.